The present entry profiles one T cell receptor (beta chain) with its context. Clones were sequenced by immunoSEQ multiplex PCR, and TCRdb holds only the in-frame ones, with some missing. The sample contains about 170,000 clones, more than 85% of which appear only once. The V and J ends lost 5 bases and 7 bases respectively, with 14 bases between them. CDR1 is LGHDT, CDR2 YNNKEL, per germline (reference sequence). The CDR3 has 14 residues. The data were obtained in a study of control samples from healthy donors and cancer patients. The chain carries TRBV3-1 (or the pseudogene TRBV3-2) and TRBJ2-2, with D possibly being TRBD1 (5 bases). This clonotype was obtained from a middle-aged woman in good health. Sequences were obtained from blood. The CDR3 bases are TGTGCCAGCAGCTCGCAAGGGGTGAACGGGGAGCTGTTTTTT. Its protein is CASSSQGVNGELFF.